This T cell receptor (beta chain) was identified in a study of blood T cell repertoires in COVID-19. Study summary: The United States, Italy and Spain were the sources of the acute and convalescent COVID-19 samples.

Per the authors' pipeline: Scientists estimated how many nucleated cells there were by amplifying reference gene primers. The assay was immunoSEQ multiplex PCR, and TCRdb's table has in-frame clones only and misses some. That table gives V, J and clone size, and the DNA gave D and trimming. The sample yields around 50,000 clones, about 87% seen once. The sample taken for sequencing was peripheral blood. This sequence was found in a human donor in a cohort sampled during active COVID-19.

The CDR3 loop is CASSARQGGEAFF. The CDR3 DNA is TGTGCCAGCAGCGCTCGACAGGGTGGGGAAGCTTTCTTT. J is TRBJ1-1 and V is TRBV25-1; 7 nucleotides align to TRBD1. Germline lookup yields CDR1 MGHDK and CDR2 SYGVNS. This CDR3 is built from 13 residues. V was clipped by 6 bases and J by 8 bases; unmatched bases: 9.